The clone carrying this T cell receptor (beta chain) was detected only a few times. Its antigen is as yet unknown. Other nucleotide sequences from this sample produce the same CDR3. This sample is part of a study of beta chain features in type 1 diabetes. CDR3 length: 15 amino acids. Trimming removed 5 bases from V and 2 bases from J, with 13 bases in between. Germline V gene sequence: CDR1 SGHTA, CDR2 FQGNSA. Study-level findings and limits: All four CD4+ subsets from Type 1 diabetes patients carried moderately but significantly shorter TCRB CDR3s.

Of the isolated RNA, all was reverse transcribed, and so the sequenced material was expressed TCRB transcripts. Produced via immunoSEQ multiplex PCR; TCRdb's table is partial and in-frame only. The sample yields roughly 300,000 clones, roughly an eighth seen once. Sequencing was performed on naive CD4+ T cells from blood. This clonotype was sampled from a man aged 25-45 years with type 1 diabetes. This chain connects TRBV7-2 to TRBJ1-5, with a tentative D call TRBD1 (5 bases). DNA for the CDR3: TGTGCCAGCAGCCCGCGGGGGGGTGGCAATCAGCCCCAGCATTTT. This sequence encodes CASSPRGGGNQPQHF.